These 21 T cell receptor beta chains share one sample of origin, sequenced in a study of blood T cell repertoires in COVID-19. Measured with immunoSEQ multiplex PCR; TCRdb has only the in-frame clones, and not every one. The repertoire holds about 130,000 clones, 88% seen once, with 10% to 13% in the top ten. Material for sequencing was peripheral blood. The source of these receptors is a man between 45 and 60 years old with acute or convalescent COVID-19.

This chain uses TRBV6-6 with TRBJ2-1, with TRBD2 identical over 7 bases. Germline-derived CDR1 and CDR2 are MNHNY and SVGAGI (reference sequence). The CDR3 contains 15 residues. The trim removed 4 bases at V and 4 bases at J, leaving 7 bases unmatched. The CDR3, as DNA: TGTGCCAGCAGTTCGCTAGCGGAGCCTTACAATGAGCAGTTCTTC. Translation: CASSSLAEPYNEQFF.

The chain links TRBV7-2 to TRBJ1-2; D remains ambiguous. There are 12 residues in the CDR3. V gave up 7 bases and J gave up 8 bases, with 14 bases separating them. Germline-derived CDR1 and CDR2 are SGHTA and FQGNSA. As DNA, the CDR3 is TGTGCCAGCACCTTCGGGGTTGAGGGCTACACCTTC. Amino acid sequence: CASTFGVEGYTF.

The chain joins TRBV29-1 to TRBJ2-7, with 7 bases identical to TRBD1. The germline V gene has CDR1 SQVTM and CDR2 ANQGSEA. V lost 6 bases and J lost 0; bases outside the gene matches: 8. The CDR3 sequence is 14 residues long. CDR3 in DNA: TGCAGCGTAATGGGACAGCTCAGCTCCTACGAGCAGTACTTC. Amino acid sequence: CSVMGQLSSYEQYF.

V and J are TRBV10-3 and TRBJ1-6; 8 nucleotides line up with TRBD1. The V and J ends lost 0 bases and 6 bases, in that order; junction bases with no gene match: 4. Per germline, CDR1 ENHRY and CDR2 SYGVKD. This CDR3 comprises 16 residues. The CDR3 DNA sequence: TGTGCCATCAGTGAGTCTTGGACAGGGCGTAATTCACCCCTCCACTTT. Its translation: CAISESWTGRNSPLHF.

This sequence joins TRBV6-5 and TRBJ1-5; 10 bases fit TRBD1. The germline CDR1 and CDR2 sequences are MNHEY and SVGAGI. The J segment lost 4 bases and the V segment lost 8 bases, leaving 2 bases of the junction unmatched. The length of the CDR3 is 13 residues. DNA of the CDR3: TGTGCCAGCTTGGACAGGGGGAATCAGCCCCAGCATTTT. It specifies CASLDRGNQPQHF.

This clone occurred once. This CDR3 is CASSLGGGADGYTF. The CDR3 bases are TGCGCCAGCAGCTTGGGTGGGGGCGCGGATGGCTACACCTTC. The J gene is TRBJ1-2, the V gene TRBV5-1, with a tentative D call TRBD1 (6 bases). Trimming took off 0 bases at V and 6 bases at J, with 12 bases between the two ends. Germline assignment: CDR1 SGHRS and CDR2 YFSETQ. This CDR3 contains 14 residues. The full variable domain, with the rest looked up from reference TRBV5-1 and TRBJ1-2, is KAGVTQTPRYLIKTRGQQVTLSCSPISGHRSVSWYQQTPGQGLQFLFEYFSETQRNKGNFPGRFSGRQFSNSRSEMNVSTLELGDSALYLCASSLGGGADGYTFGSGTRLTVV.

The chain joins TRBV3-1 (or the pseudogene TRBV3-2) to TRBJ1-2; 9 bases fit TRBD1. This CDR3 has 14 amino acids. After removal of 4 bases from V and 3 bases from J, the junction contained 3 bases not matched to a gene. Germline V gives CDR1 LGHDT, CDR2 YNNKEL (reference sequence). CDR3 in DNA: TGTGCCAGCAGCCCGGGACAGGGACACTATGGCTACACCTTC. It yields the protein CASSPGQGHYGYTF.

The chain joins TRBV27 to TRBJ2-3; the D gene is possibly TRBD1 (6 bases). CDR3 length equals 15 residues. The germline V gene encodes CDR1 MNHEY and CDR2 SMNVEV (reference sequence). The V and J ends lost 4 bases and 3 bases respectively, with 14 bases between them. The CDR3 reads CASSSRQEFTDTQYF. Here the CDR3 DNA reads TGTGCCAGCAGTTCCCGACAGGAGTTTACAGATACGCAGTATTTT.

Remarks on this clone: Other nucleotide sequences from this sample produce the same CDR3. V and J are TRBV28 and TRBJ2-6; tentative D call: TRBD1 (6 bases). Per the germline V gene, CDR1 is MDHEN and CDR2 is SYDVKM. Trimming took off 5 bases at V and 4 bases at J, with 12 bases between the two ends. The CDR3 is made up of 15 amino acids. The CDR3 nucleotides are TGTGCCAGCAGTCCGACAGGAGCGGGGGCCAACGTCCTGACTTTC. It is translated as CASSPTGAGANVLTF.

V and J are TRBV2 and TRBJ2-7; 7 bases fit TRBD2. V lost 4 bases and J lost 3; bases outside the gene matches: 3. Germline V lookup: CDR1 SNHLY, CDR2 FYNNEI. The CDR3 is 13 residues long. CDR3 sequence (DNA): TGTGCCAGCAGTGTGACTAGCAGCTACGAGCAGTACTTC. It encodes CASSVTSSYEQYF.

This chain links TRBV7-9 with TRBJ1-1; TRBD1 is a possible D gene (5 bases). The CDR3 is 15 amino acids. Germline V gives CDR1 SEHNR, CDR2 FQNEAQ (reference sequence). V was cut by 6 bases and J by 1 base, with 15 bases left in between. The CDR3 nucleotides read TGTGCCAGCAGGGGGCCACGGCGCGGGAACACTGAAGCTTTCTTT. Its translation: CASRGPRRGNTEAFF. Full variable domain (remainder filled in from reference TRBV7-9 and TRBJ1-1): DTGVSQNPRHKITKRGQNVTFRCDPISEHNRLYWYRQTLGQGPEFLTYFQNEAQLEKSRLLSDRFSAERPKGSFSTLEIQRTEQGDSAMYLCASRGPRRGNTEAFFGQGTRLTVV.

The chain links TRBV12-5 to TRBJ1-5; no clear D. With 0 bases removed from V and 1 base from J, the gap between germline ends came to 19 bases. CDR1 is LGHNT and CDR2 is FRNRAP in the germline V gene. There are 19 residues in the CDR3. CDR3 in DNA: TGTGCTAGTGGTTTGGTACGATTACCGAGCGTTTTAAGCAATCAGCCCCAGCATTTT. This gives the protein CASGLVRLPSVLSNQPQHF.

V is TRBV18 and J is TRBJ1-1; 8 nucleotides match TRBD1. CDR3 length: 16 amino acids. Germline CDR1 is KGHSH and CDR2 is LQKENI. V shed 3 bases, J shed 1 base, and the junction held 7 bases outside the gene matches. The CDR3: CASSPLQGDKNTEAFF. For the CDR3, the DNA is TGTGCCAGCTCACCCCTACAGGGGGACAAGAACACTGAAGCTTTCTTT.

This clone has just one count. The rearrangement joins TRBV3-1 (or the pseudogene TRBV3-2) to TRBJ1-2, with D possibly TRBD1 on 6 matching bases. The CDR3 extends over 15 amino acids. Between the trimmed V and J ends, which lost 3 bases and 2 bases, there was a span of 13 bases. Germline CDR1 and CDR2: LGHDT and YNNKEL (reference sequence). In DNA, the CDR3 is TGTGCCAGCAGCCACCTGGACAGAAGAAACTATGGCTACACCTTC. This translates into CASSHLDRRNYGYTF.

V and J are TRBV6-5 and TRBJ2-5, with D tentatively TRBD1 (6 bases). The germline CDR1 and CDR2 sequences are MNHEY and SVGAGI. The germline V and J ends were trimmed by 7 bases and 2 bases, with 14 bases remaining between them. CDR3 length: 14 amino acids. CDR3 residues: CASNLGQLQETQYF. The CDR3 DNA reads TGTGCCAGCAACCTCGGACAGCTACAAGAGACCCAGTACTTC.

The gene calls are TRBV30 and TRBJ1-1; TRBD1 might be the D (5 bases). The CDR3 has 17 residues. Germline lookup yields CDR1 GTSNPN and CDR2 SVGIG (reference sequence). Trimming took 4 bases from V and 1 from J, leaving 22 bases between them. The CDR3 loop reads CAWTPGGNMFENTEAFF. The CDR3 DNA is TGTGCCTGGACCCCGGGGGGGAATATGTTCGAGAACACTGAAGCTTTCTTT.

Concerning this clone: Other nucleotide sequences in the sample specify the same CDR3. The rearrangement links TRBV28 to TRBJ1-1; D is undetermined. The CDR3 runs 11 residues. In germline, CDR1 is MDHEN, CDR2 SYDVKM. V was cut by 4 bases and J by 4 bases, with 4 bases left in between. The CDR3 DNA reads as TGTGCCAGCAGTTCGCGCACTGAAGCTTTCTTT. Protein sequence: CASSSRTEAFF.

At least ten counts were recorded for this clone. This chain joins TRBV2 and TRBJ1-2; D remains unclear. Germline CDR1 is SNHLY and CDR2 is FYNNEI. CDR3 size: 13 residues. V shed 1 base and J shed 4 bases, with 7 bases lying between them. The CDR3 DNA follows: TGTGCCAGCAGTGAAGGAGGTGGCTATGGCTACACCTTC. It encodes CASSEGGGYGYTF. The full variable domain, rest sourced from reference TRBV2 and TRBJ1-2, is EPEVTQTPSHQVTQMGQEVILRCVPISNHLYFYWYRQILGQKVEFLVSFYNNEISEKSEIFDDQFSVERPDGSNFTLKIRSTKLEDSAMYFCASSEGGGYGYTFGSGTRLTVV.

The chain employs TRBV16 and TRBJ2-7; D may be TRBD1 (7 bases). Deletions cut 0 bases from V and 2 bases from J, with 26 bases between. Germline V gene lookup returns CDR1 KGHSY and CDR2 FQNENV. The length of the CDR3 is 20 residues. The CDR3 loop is CASSQSGETGTTRIPYEQYF. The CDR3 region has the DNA TGTGCCAGCAGCCAATCAGGAGAGACAGGGACGACTAGAATTCCCTACGAGCAGTACTTC.

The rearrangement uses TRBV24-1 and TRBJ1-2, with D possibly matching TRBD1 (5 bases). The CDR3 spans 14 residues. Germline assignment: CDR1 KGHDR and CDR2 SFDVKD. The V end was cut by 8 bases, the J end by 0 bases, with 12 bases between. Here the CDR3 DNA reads TGTGCCACCACCGACGGGGGGGCTAACTATGGCTACACCTTC. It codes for CATTDGGANYGYTF.

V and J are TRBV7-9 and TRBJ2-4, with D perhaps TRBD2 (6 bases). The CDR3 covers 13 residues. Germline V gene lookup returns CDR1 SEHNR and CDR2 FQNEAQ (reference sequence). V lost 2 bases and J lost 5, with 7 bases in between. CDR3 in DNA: TGTGCCAGCAGCTTATGGGGGGAAAACATTCAGTACTTC. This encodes CASSLWGENIQYF.